The T cell receptor (beta chain) described here comes from a study of T cell responses to AZD1222 COVID-19 vaccine. Clones were read by immunoSEQ multiplex PCR, and TCRdb kept only the in-frame ones, dropping some. The data show tens of thousands of clones, about four fifths seen once. Per germline, CDR1 LNHDA and CDR2 SQIVND (reference sequence). The CDR3 runs to 14 residues. Trimming took off 8 bases at V and 0 bases at J, with 12 bases between the two ends. General study findings and limits: Distributed over spike, vaccine-associated CD4 TCRs predominated at 160-218 and 743-854.

Regarding this clone: Its antigen is still unknown.

The chain joins TRBV19 to TRBJ2-3, with no clear D. This sequence originates from an adult in good health. The source was peripheral blood, collected on day 0 of AZD1222 vaccination. Here the CDR3 DNA reads TGTGCCAGTCGCGGATTCTTCAGCACAGATACGCAGTATTTT. It codes for CASRGFFSTDTQYF.